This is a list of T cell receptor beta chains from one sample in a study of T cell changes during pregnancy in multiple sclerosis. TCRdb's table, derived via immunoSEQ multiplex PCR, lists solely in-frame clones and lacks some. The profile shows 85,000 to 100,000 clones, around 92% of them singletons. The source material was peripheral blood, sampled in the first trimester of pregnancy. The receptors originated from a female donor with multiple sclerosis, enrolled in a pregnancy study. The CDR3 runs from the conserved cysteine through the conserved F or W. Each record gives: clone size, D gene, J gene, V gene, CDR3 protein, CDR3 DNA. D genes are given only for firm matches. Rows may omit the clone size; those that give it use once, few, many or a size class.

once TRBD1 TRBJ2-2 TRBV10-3 CAIREDRDTGELFF TGTGCCATCAGGGAAGACAGGGACACCGGGGAGCTGTTTTTT
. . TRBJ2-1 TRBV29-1 CSAPGYNEQFF TGCAGCGCTCCCGGTTACAATGAGCAGTTCTTC
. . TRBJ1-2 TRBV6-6 CASSSPLEGYYGYTF TGTGCCAGCAGTTCCCCCCTCGAGGGCTACTATGGCTACACCTTC
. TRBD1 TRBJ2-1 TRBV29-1 CSYGQASNEQFF TGCAGTTATGGACAGGCATCAAATGAGCAGTTCTTC
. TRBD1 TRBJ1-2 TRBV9 CASSAGQVYGYTF TGTGCCAGCAGCGCAGGACAGGTCTATGGCTACACCTTC
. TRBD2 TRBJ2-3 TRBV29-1 CSVPSGSGTDTQYF TGCAGCGTCCCTAGCGGGAGTGGCACAGATACGCAGTATTTT
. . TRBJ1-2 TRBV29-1 CSVRTGAYGYTF TGCAGCGTCCGAACAGGCGCCTATGGCTACACCTTC
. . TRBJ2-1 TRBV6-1 CASRLLTSSYNEQFF TGTGCCAGCAGGTTACTAACAAGCTCCTACAATGAGCAGTTCTTC
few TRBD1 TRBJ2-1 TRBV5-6 CASSPWDRVYNEQFF TGTGCCAGCAGCCCTTGGGACAGGGTCTACAATGAGCAGTTCTTC
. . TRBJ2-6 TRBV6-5 CASRRRGLGANVLTF TGTGCCAGCAGAAGGAGGGGGCTGGGGGCCAACGTCCTGACTTTC
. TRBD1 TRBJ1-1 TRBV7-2 CASSQGGVLEAFF TGTGCCAGCAGCCAGGGGGGTGTCCTAGAAGCTTTCTTT
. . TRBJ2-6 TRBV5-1 CASSAPPGAGANVLTF TGCGCCAGCAGCGCCCCCCCAGGGGCTGGGGCCAACGTCCTGACTTTC
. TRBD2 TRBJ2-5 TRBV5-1 CASSLTSGSVRETQYF TGCGCCAGCAGCTTGACTAGCGGGAGTGTGAGAGAGACCCAGTACTTC